These T cell receptor beta chains were read from a single sample in a study of blood T cell repertoires in COVID-19. Generated by immunoSEQ multiplex PCR, the TCRdb table keeps only in-frame clones and is missing some. This table has a few hundred thousand clones, 92% appearing once. Sequencing input: PBMCs or T cells enriched from blood (not recorded which). The receptors here all came from a woman aged 25 to 45 who had recovered from COVID-19. The CDR3 runs from the conserved cysteine through the conserved F or W. The order of the fields is V gene, clone size, J gene, D gene, CDR3 protein, CDR3 DNA. A D gene is named only where the DNA matches it firmly. Size tells how often a clone was seen (once, few, many) or the class of an expanded clone, and some rows leave it out.

TRBV28	.	TRBJ2-1	TRBD2	CASSTKREGFF	TGTGCCAGCAGTACCAAGCGGGAGGGTTTCTTC
TRBV9	.	TRBJ2-1	.	CASSADVGAYNEQFF	TGTGCCAGCAGTGCCGACGTGGGAGCCTACAATGAGCAGTTCTTC
TRBV19	.	TRBJ2-3	.	CASSPLGEKSDTQYF	TGTGCCAGTAGTCCCCTCGGGGAGAAATCAGATACGCAGTATTTT
TRBV5-1	.	TRBJ1-3	.	CASSEGGGGNTIYF	TGCGCCAGCAGCGAAGGGGGTGGTGGAAACACCATATATTTT
TRBV7-2	.	TRBJ2-1	.	CASRPRGASYNEQFF	TGTGCCAGCCGACCCCGGGGGGCCTCCTACAATGAGCAGTTCTTC
TRBV28	few	TRBJ1-1	.	CASSFRGGNTEAFF	TGTGCCAGCAGTTTTCGGGGGGGGAACACTGAAGCTTTCTTT
TRBV11-3	.	TRBJ2-7	TRBD2	CASSLTGGPYEQYF	TGTGCCAGCAGCTTAACGGGGGGGCCCTACGAGCAGTACTTC
TRBV4-1	.	TRBJ1-5	TRBD1	CASSQEPGGSQPQHF	TGCGCCAGCAGCCAAGAACCAGGGGGCAGTCAGCCCCAGCATTTT
TRBV18	.	TRBJ2-5	TRBD1	CASSPRGTQETQYF	TGTGCCAGCTCACCCAGGGGGACCCAAGAGACCCAGTACTTC
TRBV7-9	.	TRBJ2-6	.	CASSLRFRSSGANVLTF	TGTGCCAGCAGCTTAAGATTCCGGAGCTCTGGGGCCAACGTCCTGACTTTC
TRBV7-9	.	TRBJ1-4	TRBD1	CASSSGQGNEKLFF	TGTGCCAGCAGCTCGGGACAGGGGAATGAAAAACTGTTTTTT
TRBV6-2/TRBV6-3	.	TRBJ2-1	TRBD2	CASSYFASGRDNEQFF	TGTGCCAGCAGTTACTTCGCTAGCGGGAGGGACAATGAGCAGTTCTTC
TRBV5-6	.	TRBJ2-2	.	CAKQPAGAGELFF	TGTGCCAAACAACCAGCGGGCGCCGGGGAGCTGTTTTTT
TRBV30	.	TRBJ1-4	.	CAWSKGAGGFNEKLFF	TGTGCCTGGAGTAAGGGAGCGGGGGGCTTTAATGAAAAACTGTTTTTT
TRBV29-1	.	TRBJ2-3	.	CSGEGTSADTDTQYF	TGCAGCGGCGAGGGGACTTCGGCAGACACAGATACGCAGTATTTT
TRBV29-1	.	TRBJ2-7	TRBD2	CSGRGTSGSYEQYF	TGCAGCGGGCGGGGGACTAGCGGTTCCTACGAGCAGTATTTC
TRBV7-9	.	TRBJ2-7	.	CASSLTRGAYYEQYF	TGTGCCAGCAGCTTAACCAGGGGGGCATACTACGAGCAGTACTTC
TRBV7-8	few	TRBJ2-7	TRBD1	CASSFSFGQGNHEQYF	TGTGCCAGCAGCTTTAGTTTTGGACAGGGTAACCACGAGCAGTACTTC
TRBV7-6	.	TRBJ2-1	TRBD1	CASSLAPGTGSEQFF	TGTGCCAGCAGCTTAGCGCCCGGGACAGGGAGTGAGCAGTTCTTC
TRBV15	.	TRBJ2-7	TRBD1	CATSPRTGGYEQYF	TGTGCCACCAGCCCAAGGACAGGGGGCTACGAGCAGTACTTC
TRBV9	.	TRBJ1-1	TRBD1	CASSEIGTANNEAFF	TGTGCCAGCAGCGAAATCGGGACAGCTAACAATGAAGCTTTCTTT
TRBV3-1/TRBV3-2	.	TRBJ1-2	.	CASSSPYGYTF	TGTGCCAGCAGTTCTCCTTATGGCTACACCTTC
TRBV27	.	TRBJ2-5	TRBD1	CASSWNRGGETQYF	TGTGCCAGCAGTTGGAACAGGGGTGGGGAGACCCAGTACTTC
TRBV19	.	TRBJ2-7	.	CASSSPGLAEQYF	TGTGCCAGTAGTAGTCCAGGGCTCGCCGAGCAGTACTTC
TRBV6-5	.	TRBJ1-4	.	CASSQVGRGQEKLFF	TGTGCCAGCAGCCAAGTAGGCAGGGGTCAAGAAAAACTGTTTTTT
TRBV4-1	.	TRBJ1-5	.	CASSQAGKKGNQPQHF	TGCGCCAGCAGCCAAGCAGGGAAAAAGGGCAATCAGCCCCAGCATTTT
TRBV19	.	TRBJ2-3	.	CASSIRGTTPSTDTQYF	TGTGCCAGTAGTATTAGGGGGACTACTCCCTCCACAGATACGCAGTATTTT
TRBV5-1	.	TRBJ1-2	.	CASSLAGDYGYTF	TGCGCCAGCAGCTTGGCAGGGGACTATGGCTACACCTTC
TRBV28	.	TRBJ1-5	TRBD1	CASQGVGNQPQHF	TGTGCCAGCCAGGGGGTTGGCAATCAGCCCCAGCATTTT
TRBV2	.	TRBJ1-2	TRBD1	CASSDLGGMVGYGYTF	TGTGCCAGCAGCGATTTAGGGGGCATGGTCGGCTATGGCTACACCTTC
TRBV13	.	TRBJ1-1	.	CASSFGENTEAFF	TGTGCCAGCAGCTTCGGGGAGAACACTGAAGCTTTCTTT
TRBV2	.	TRBJ2-1	TRBD2	CASSESLAGNNEQFF	TGTGCCAGCAGTGAATCGCTAGCGGGGAACAATGAGCAGTTCTTC
TRBV19	.	TRBJ2-1	TRBD2	CASSTVAGGRNEQFF	TGTGCCAGTAGCACCGTAGCGGGGGGGCGTAATGAGCAGTTCTTC
TRBV5-4	.	TRBJ2-7	.	CASSLGHYEQYF	TGTGCCAGCAGCTTAGGACACTACGAGCAGTACTTC
TRBV27	.	TRBJ2-1	.	CATSLSLYNEQFF	TGTGCCACCTCCCTGTCGTTGTACAATGAGCAGTTCTTC
TRBV4-1	.	TRBJ2-1	.	CASSHLQGKSSYNEQFF	TGCGCCAGCAGCCACCTCCAGGGGAAGAGCTCCTACAATGAGCAGTTCTTC
TRBV30	once	TRBJ1-2	TRBD1	CACTQGGVHYGYTF	TGTGCCTGCACACAGGGGGGTGTTCACTATGGCTACACCTTC
TRBV6-5	.	TRBJ2-3	.	CASSHISGDSDTQYF	TGTGCCAGCAGCCATATTTCCGGAGACAGCGATACGCAGTATTTT
TRBV5-1	.	TRBJ2-2	.	CASSITGNTGELFF	TGCGCCAGCAGTATCACAGGGAACACCGGGGAGCTGTTTTTT
TRBV4-2	.	TRBJ2-3	.	CASSQAGVSTDTQYF	TGTGCCAGCAGCCAAGCGGGGGTGAGCACAGATACGCAGTATTTT
TRBV29-1	.	TRBJ2-3	.	CSVERLRDTQYF	TGCAGCGTTGAAAGACTAAGAGATACGCAGTATTTT
TRBV6-5	.	TRBJ1-2	TRBD1	CASSPGGARTSYTF	TGTGCCAGCAGTCCAGGGGGCGCCCGGACGAGCTACACCTTC
TRBV21-1	.	TRBJ1-1	.	CASSKIRSITEAFF	TGTGCCAGCAGCAAAATACGGAGTATTACTGAAGCTTTCTTT
TRBV28	.	TRBJ1-1	TRBD1	CASRFPGGRGTEAFF	TGTGCCAGCAGATTCCCAGGGGGCCGGGGCACTGAAGCTTTCTTT
TRBV5-4	once	TRBJ2-7	TRBD1	CASSSGSGGGNEQYF	TGTGCCAGCAGCTCGGGGTCAGGGGGCGGGAACGAGCAGTACTTC
TRBV28	.	TRBJ2-2	.	CASSFQGIAGELFF	TGTGCCAGCAGTTTCCAGGGAATCGCCGGGGAGCTGTTTTTT
TRBV2	.	TRBJ2-2	TRBD1	CASTDRPGQGGELFF	TGTGCCAGCACCGATCGACCCGGACAGGGCGGGGAGCTGTTTTTT